This is a list of T cell receptor beta chains from one sample in a study of TIL therapy for anti-PD-1-resistant metastatic lung cancer. Repertoires were generated with immunoSEQ multiplex PCR, while TCRdb's copy carries only in-frame clones and drops some. The data hold roughly 17,000 clones, with 74% observed a single time. The sample was blood, taken at baseline. These receptors all stem from a person aged 25-85 years with non-small cell lung cancer. Both conserved end residues are part of each CDR3. The order of the fields is V gene, J gene, CDR3 protein.

TRBV6-1	TRBJ2-5	CASRQGLAGGETQYF
TRBV7-9	TRBJ1-4	CASSPGSNEKLFF
TRBV2	TRBJ1-2	CASSDRLTTGEGYTF
TRBV9	TRBJ1-2	CASSVGQGGVYGYTF
TRBV11-2	TRBJ2-3	CASSWDSPPDTQYF
TRBV6-1	TRBJ1-6	CASILGVTSPLHF
TRBV5-1	TRBJ2-7	CASSFLGVNEQYF
TRBV6-1	TRBJ2-1	CASSKGLAGDTSSYNEQFF
TRBV5-6	TRBJ1-3	CASSLDGGISGNTIYF
TRBV28	TRBJ2-4	CASTGRDSTLF
TRBV30	TRBJ2-3	CAWGGTSTDTQYF